One and the same sample provided the 10 T cell receptor beta chains below, sequenced in a study of CD8 T cells in ankylosing spondylitis. Study-wide results and limits: Blood from ankylosing spondylitis patients appeared to carry a characteristic roughly 8-variant TCR beta motif.

MiXCR, applied by TCRdb to the 5' RACE reads, yields one record per CDR3 protein. This table has under 850,000 distinct CDR3 sequences, roughly 19% appearing once. The antigens these receptors bind are not known. The sample taken for sequencing was blood, either unsorted or a sorted T cell fraction (not recorded which). These receptors all stem from a male donor with ankylosing spondylitis.

This clonotype was seen a handful of times. This chain joins TRBV12-3 or TRBV12-4 and TRBJ2-3; D may be TRBD2 (5 bases). V lost 3 bases to trimming and J lost 7 bases, with 17 bases between them. The CDR3 covers 15 residues. CDR3 loop: CASSFLATGEHTQYF. In nucleotides, the CDR3 is TGTGCCAGCAGTTTTTTAGCGACCGGGGAGCATACGCAGTATTTT.

This clonotype showed up just a few times. This chain links TRBV12-3 or TRBV12-4 with TRBJ1-2; D not resolved. Trimming stripped 2 bases from V and 5 bases from J, with 9 bases between. This CDR3 region has 13 residues. The CDR3 reads CASSLFLEYGYTF. CDR3 DNA sequence: TGTGCCAGCAGTTTATTTTTAGAGTATGGCTACACCTTC.

The rearrangement joins TRBV28 to TRBJ2-2, with D possibly matching TRBD1 (6 bases). Trimming removed 6 bases at V and 4 bases at J, with 12 bases between. The CDR3 runs 14 residues. Germline V gene data show CDR1 as MDHEN and CDR2 as SYDVKM. As DNA, the CDR3 is TGTGCCAGCAGGACCGGGACACCCACCGGGGAGCTGTTTTTT. It specifies CASRTGTPTGELFF. The entire variable domain, with the rest obtained from reference TRBV28 and TRBJ2-2, is as follows: DVKVTQSSRYLVKRTGEKVFLECVQDMDHENMFWYRQDPGLGLRLIYFSYDVKMKEKGDIPEGYSVSREKKERFSLILESASTNQTSMYLCASRTGTPTGELFFGEGSRLTVL.

This clonotype was observed a handful of times. V and J are TRBV2 and TRBJ1-2, with 8 bases matching TRBD1. The CDR3 covers 13 residues. Germline values: CDR1 SNHLY, CDR2 FYNNEI. J gave up 4 bases and V 7 bases, and 5 bases lay outside the gene matches. CDR3 sequence: CASTRQGSYGYTF. CDR3 nucleotides: TGTGCCAGCACCCGACAGGGGTCCTATGGCTACACCTTC.

The rearrangement links TRBV5-6 to TRBJ1-1; D is unresolved. The CDR3 loop spans 14 amino acids. V was clipped by 4 bases and J by 4 bases, with 14 bases between them. CDR1 and CDR2 (germline): SGHDT, YYEEEE. This chain's CDR3 is CASSPGQAGTEAFF. The CDR3 region has the DNA TGTGCCAGCAGCCCTGGCCAGGCTGGCACTGAAGCTTTCTTT.

The rearrangement joins TRBV12-3 or TRBV12-4 to TRBJ1-3, with 9 positions matching TRBD1. The CDR3 runs to 15 residues. V gave up 4 bases and J gave up 4 bases; unmatched junction bases: 5. In DNA form, the CDR3 reads TGTGCCAGCAGTTCGACAGGGGGAACGGGAAACACCATATATTTT. This encodes CASSSTGGTGNTIYF.

The V call is TRBV12-3 or TRBV12-4, the J call TRBJ2-7; tentatively, D is TRBD1 (5 bases). Trimming removed 5 bases from V and 4 bases from J, with 15 bases in between. This CDR3 has 14 amino acids. The CDR3 loop is CASSPEWGAYEQYF. The CDR3 bases are TGTGCCAGCAGTCCCGAGTGGGGCGCATACGAGCAGTACTTC.

This chain joins TRBV4-1 and TRBJ1-1; weak D call: TRBD1 (6 bases). The germline V gene encodes CDR1 MGHRA and CDR2 YSYEKL. This CDR3 region has 14 residues. Trimming removed 2 bases at V and 0 bases at J, with 7 bases between. The CDR3 region is CASSQQGMNTEAFF. CDR3 nucleotides: TGCGCCAGCAGCCAACAGGGGATGAACACTGAAGCTTTCTTT.

This rearrangement joins TRBV4-3 to TRBJ2-7, with a possible D match to TRBD2 (5 bases). Germline lookup yields CDR1 LGHNA and CDR2 YSLEER. This CDR3 comprises 14 residues. Trimming left V 0 bases short and J 1 base short, with 7 bases between. CDR3 protein: CASSQDSGSYEQYF. DNA of the CDR3: TGCGCCAGCAGCCAAGACAGCGGATCCTACGAGCAGTACTTC.

This clonotype was found a few times. This rearrangement joins TRBV9 to TRBJ2-2; no firm D call. CDR1 and CDR2 from the germline V gene are SGDLS and YYNGEE. Trimming shortened V by 0 bases and J by 4 bases, and 7 bases separated the two germline ends. The CDR3 has 14 amino acids. CDR3 residues: CASSVDGGTGELFF. CDR3 sequence (DNA): TGTGCCAGCAGCGTAGACGGCGGCACCGGGGAGCTGTTTTTT.